Each of the 6 T cell receptor beta chains below was sequenced from the same sample in a study of blood T cells in healthy people across ages. A J-beta primer mix and a sample-barcoded 5' primer were used in a second PCR of about 7 to 12 cycles. TCRdb used MiXCR to reprocess the 5' RACE reads, holding one entry per CDR3 protein. The top ten clones hold about 10% of a sample with about 1.6 million distinct CDR3 sequences, roughly 32% of them seen once. The sequenced material came from blood. These receptors came from a woman younger than 45 in good health.

This chain connects TRBV2 to TRBJ2-1, with 11 bases that match TRBD2. CDR3 size: 14 residues. J lost 15 bases, V lost 7 bases, and 14 bases had no gene match. From germline, CDR1 is SNHLY and CDR2 FYNNEI. In DNA, the CDR3 is TGTGCCAGCAACCTCGGACTAGCGGGTAACCCCCCGTTCTTC. Its protein product is CASNLGLAGNPPFF.

The V call is TRBV12-1, the J call TRBJ2-3; TRBD1, the table's D call, lacks a check against the DNA. TRBV12-1 is marked as a pseudogene. This CDR3 region has 14 residues. CDR3 sequence: CARPVRGWGDTQYF. The CDR3, as DNA: TGTGCCAGGCCGGTGAGGGGGTGGGGAGATACGCAGTATTTT.

Concerning this clonotype: This may stem from a read error, because a much larger clone lies one nucleotide away. This chain uses TRBV2 with TRBJ1-5; no reliable D call. Per germline, CDR1 SNHLY and CDR2 FYNNEI. The CDR3 is made up of 19 amino acids. CDR3 nucleotide sequence: TGTGTCAGCAGTGAAGCGCTCACAGCCAAATCAACGGGGAATCAGCCCCAGCATTTT. Translated: CVSSEALTAKSTGNQPQHF.

This clonotype was picked up a small number of times. The chain is built from TRBV20-1 and TRBJ2-1, with TRBD2 matching over 12 bases. J lost 1 base, V lost 5 bases, and 3 bases had no gene match. Germline assignment: CDR1 DFQATT and CDR2 SNEGSKA (reference sequence). This CDR3 spans 15 amino acids. The CDR3 nucleotides read TGCAGTGCTGTTGGGACTAGCGGGTCCTACAATGAGCAGTTCTTC. Its protein is CSAVGTSGSYNEQFF.

This clonotype has only a few counts. A junction end diverges from the germline sequence, so it may reflect a read error. V usage is TRBV7-3 and J usage is TRBJ2-1; TRBD1 aligns across 9 bases. The CDR3 contains 15 residues. Germline values: CDR1 SGHTA, CDR2 FQGTGA. For the CDR3, the DNA is TGTGCTAGCAGCTTAACAGGGGGCCGTGGGAATGAGCAGTTCTTC. It translates to CASSLTGGRGNEQFF.

Note on this clonotype: Being one base from a much bigger clone, this may be a read error. The rearrangement links TRBV12-3 or TRBV12-4 to TRBJ2-7; 7 nucleotides agree with TRBD1. The V segment lost 8 bases and the J segment 6 bases; nucleotides outside the gene matches: 4. The CDR3 length is 11 residues. The DNA of the CDR3 is TGTGCCAGCTCGGACAGGATCGAGCAGTACTTC. Translated: CASSDRIEQYF.